A single sample is the source of the 27 T cell receptor beta chains below, sequenced in a study of regulatory T cells in long-lasting Graves disease. Time point meaning: newly diagnosed GD, antithyroid drugs for less than 3 months. The TCR library was made from RNA extracted from PBMCs. Through Arm-PCR of CDR3 regions and iRepertoire HTBI primers, TCR beta libraries were built. Each CDR3 protein is one row after TCRdb ran MiXCR on the multiplex PCR reads. The sample records roughly 530,000 distinct CDR3 sequences, about 16% being singletons. Another study also made use of these data, one on T cells in Graves' hyperthyroidism and ophthalmopathy.

The sequencing used peripheral blood mononuclear cells (PBMCs), collected at new diagnosis, from a patient treated with antithyroid drugs. These receptors all stem from a woman aged 35-65 years with Graves disease.

This clonotype was counted only a few times. The CDR3 here is CSAYGGVVVNEQYF. CDR3 sequence (DNA): TGCAGTGCTTACGGGGGGGTGGTGGTCAACGAGCAGTACTTC. V gene TRBV20-1 combines with J gene TRBJ2-7, with 8 bases matching TRBD2. Trimming took 5 bases from V and 5 from J; bases not matched to a gene: 11. This CDR3 is built from 14 residues. Germline lookup yields CDR1 DFQATT and CDR2 SNEGSKA (reference sequence).

In the case of this clonotype: One end of the junction fails to match germline, which may point to a read error. The gene calls are TRBV27 and TRBJ1-1; tentatively, D is TRBD1 (5 bases). The CDR3 has 13 residues. The germline gives CDR1 MNHEY, CDR2 SMNVEV (reference sequence). The CDR3 here is CASSLSGNTEASF. The CDR3 bases are TGTGCCAGCAGTTTGTCAGGGAACACTGAAGCTTCCTTT.

This clonotype turned up a few times. The V gene is TRBV3-1, the J gene TRBJ2-7, with TRBD2 as a possible D gene (5 bases). This CDR3 is 14 amino acids long. The V gene's germline CDR1 is LGHDT and CDR2 YNNKEL (reference sequence). The V end lost 1 base, the J end lost 6 bases, and 13 bases lay between the germline ends. Here the CDR3 DNA reads TGTGCCAGCAGCCAAGTTATGGGAGAGGGCGAGCAGTACTTC. This codes for CASSQVMGEGEQYF.

Points on this clonotype: A read error is possible here, since a much larger clone lies one base away. The V call is TRBV2, the J call TRBJ2-1; D remains unclear. Germline V gene lookup returns CDR1 SNHLY and CDR2 FYNNEI. CDR3 size: 14 residues. The CDR3 DNA reads TGTGCCAGCAGTGAGCTGGCCCCATACAATGAGCAGTCCTTC. This sequence encodes CASSELAPYNEQSF.

For this clonotype: A far larger clone is a single base away, which makes a read error likely. V is TRBV18 and J is TRBJ2-1, with 7 bases matching TRBD1. This CDR3 comprises 12 residues. Germline-derived CDR1 and CDR2 are KGHSH and LQKENI. Losses at the gene ends were 4 bases for V and 10 bases for J; bases not matched to a gene: 4. In DNA form, the CDR3 reads TGTGCCAGCTCACGGGACAGATACGAGCAGTTCTTC. Protein: CASSRDRYEQFF.

There are many counts of this clonotype. This sequence joins TRBV12-5 and TRBJ1-1; 7 nucleotides match TRBD1. CDR3 length: 15 amino acids. V shed 5 bases, J shed 1 base, and the junction held 7 bases outside the gene matches. Germline V lookup: CDR1 LGHNT, CDR2 FRNRAP. Here the CDR3 DNA reads TGTGCTAGTGGTCCGCGACAGGGTCGGAACACTGAAGCTTTCTTT. It yields the protein CASGPRQGRNTEAFF. The full variable domain, in which reference TRBV12-5 and TRBJ1-1 provide the parts outside the CDR3, is DARVTQTPRHKVTEMGQEVTMRCQPILGHNTVFWYRQTMMQGLELLAYFRNRAPLDDSGMPKDRFSAEMPDATLATLKIQPSEPRDSAVYFCASGPRQGRNTEAFFGQGTRLTVV.

The rearrangement joins TRBV7-9 to TRBJ1-2; D may be TRBD1 (5 bases). The CDR3 covers 13 residues. Germline V gene sequence: CDR1 SEHNR, CDR2 FQNEAQ (reference sequence). V was pared by 5 bases and J by 1 base, with 8 bases between. The DNA of the CDR3 is TGTGCCAGCAGCCGGACAAGTAACTATGGCTACACCTTC. Translating gives CASSRTSNYGYTF.

This clonotype was found many times. The chain recombines TRBV28 with TRBJ2-3; D tentatively fits TRBD1 or TRBD2 (5 bases each). CDR1 MDHEN and CDR2 SYDVKM come from the germline V gene. The CDR3 has 12 residues. With 2 bases removed from V and 15 bases from J, the gap between germline ends came to 15 bases. CDR3 loop: CASSLQGRSGYF. Written as DNA, the CDR3 is TGTGCCAGCAGTTTACAGGGTAGAAGCGGATATTTT.

This clonotype was counted ten times or more. This sequence joins TRBV3-1 and TRBJ2-7; D is unclear. This CDR3 region has 14 residues. Germline-derived CDR1 and CDR2 are LGHDT and YNNKEL (reference sequence). V lost 4 bases and J lost 4, with 14 bases in between. DNA of the CDR3: TGTGCCAGCAGCCCCCCGGGTATTGTTTACGAGCAGTACTTC. Amino acids: CASSPPGIVYEQYF.

The table lists this clonotype with many counts. The chain has TRBV6-5 and TRBJ1-3; the D is unclear. In germline, CDR1 is MNHEY, CDR2 SVGAGI. V lost 4 bases, J lost 0 bases, and 10 bases lay in between. The CDR3 length is 15 residues. As DNA, the CDR3 is TGTGCCAGCAGTTTAAGGGATCCCTCTGGAAACACCATATATTTT. Translated, it gives CASSLRDPSGNTIYF.

Remarks on this clonotype: This sequence may be a read error, since a much larger clone differs from it by one base. The gene calls are TRBV2 and TRBJ2-7; 7 bases fit TRBD2. The germline CDR1 and CDR2 sequences are SNHLY and FYNNEI. The junction had 5 bases not matched to a gene; V was cut back by 6 bases and J by 0 bases. The CDR3 extends over 14 amino acids. As DNA, the CDR3 is TGTGCCAGCAGAGCGCGGGAGAGCTCCTACGAGCAGTACTTC. Residues: CASRARESSYEQYF.

This clonotype was counted ten times or more. V gene TRBV2 combines with J gene TRBJ1-2; D remains ambiguous. V was shortened by 5 bases and J by 8 bases, with 21 bases between the two germline ends. Germline CDR1 reads SNHLY; CDR2 reads FYNNEI. This CDR3 has 15 amino acids. CDR3 sequence: CASSSLAPVLVGYTF. As DNA, the CDR3 is TGTGCCAGCAGTTCCCTTGCCCCTGTATTGGTCGGCTACACCTTC.

The chain carries TRBV20-1 and TRBJ2-7, with a possible D match to TRBD1 (6 bases). Germline CDR1 DFQATT, CDR2 SNEGSKA (reference sequence). V was trimmed by 3 bases and J by 2 bases, leaving 14 bases between them. The CDR3 consists of 14 residues. The CDR3, as DNA: TGCAGTGCTAGCGATAGGGACATAACCTACGAGCAGTACTTC. Amino acid sequence: CSASDRDITYEQYF.

This clonotype came up a few times. The gene calls are TRBV7-9 and TRBJ1-2; tentative D call: TRBD1 (5 bases). Between the trimmed V and J ends, which lost 8 bases and 6 bases, there was a span of 13 bases. There are 12 residues in the CDR3. Germline loops: CDR1 SEHNR, CDR2 FQNEAQ (reference sequence). DNA of the CDR3: TGTGCCAGCGAAGCCAGGGACGATGGCTACACCTTC. It translates to CASEARDDGYTF.

The gene calls are TRBV20-1 and TRBJ2-1, with 10 nucleotides matching TRBD2. V trimming: 5 bases; J trimming: 6 bases; junction bases outside the gene matches: 7. This CDR3 spans 14 amino acids. Germline V gene data show CDR1 as DFQATT and CDR2 as SNEGSKA (reference sequence). In DNA, the CDR3 is TGCAGTGCTCAAAGCGGGGGGGCCTCCAATGAGCAGTTCTTC. Its translation: CSAQSGGASNEQFF.

The V and J genes are TRBV20-1 and TRBJ1-6; TRBD1 agrees at 7 bases. The trim removed 3 bases at V and 7 bases at J, leaving 12 bases unmatched. Germline-derived CDR1 and CDR2 are DFQATT and SNEGSKA (reference sequence). The CDR3 sequence is 16 residues long. DNA of the CDR3: TGCAGTGCTAGGGGGGGGACAGCTCAGCTCAATTCACCCCTCCACTTT. It is translated as CSARGGTAQLNSPLHF.

The gene calls are TRBV25-1 and TRBJ1-6; tentative D call: TRBD1 (5 bases). V lost 1 base, J lost 9 bases, and 13 bases lay in between. The V gene's germline CDR1 is MGHDK and CDR2 SYGVNS. The CDR3 runs to 15 residues. CDR3: CASSELGGEASPLHF. The CDR3, as DNA: TGTGCCAGCAGTGAATTGGGGGGAGAGGCTTCACCCCTCCACTTT.

This clonotype was observed at least ten times. CDR3 in amino acids: CASSYAADSSYEQYF. The CDR3 coding sequence is TGTGCCAGCAGTTACGCGGCGGACAGCTCCTACGAGCAGTACTTC. The chain is built from TRBV6-2 or TRBV6-3 and TRBJ2-7; possible D gene TRBD1, 6 bases. With 2 bases removed from V and 0 bases from J, the gap between germline ends came to 11 bases. This CDR3 has 15 residues. CDR1 is MNHEY and CDR2 is SVGEGT in the germline V gene.

This rearrangement joins TRBV6-1 to TRBJ1-1; D unclear. V lost 5 bases and J lost 1, with 11 bases in between. This CDR3 region has 14 residues. Germline lookup yields CDR1 MNHNS and CDR2 SASEGT. CDR3 DNA: TGTGCCAGCAGTCTCGTAACATCGAACACTGAAGCTTTCTTT. Its translation is CASSLVTSNTEAFF.

The rearrangement uses TRBV13 and TRBJ1-5; D is possibly TRBD1 (6 bases). The CDR3 runs 18 residues. CDR1 is PRHDT and CDR2 is FYEKMQ in the germline V gene (reference sequence). Trimming shortened V by 3 bases and J by 2 bases, and 20 bases separated the two germline ends. Here the CDR3 reads CASSLGTGGAGRNQPQHF. The CDR3 coding sequence is TGTGCCAGCAGCTTGGGAACCGGGGGGGCTGGGCGCAATCAGCCCCAGCATTTT.

This chain links TRBV20-1 with TRBJ1-3; D remains ambiguous. The ends were cut back, 5 bases at V and 4 bases at J, with 9 bases in the middle. The germline V gene encodes CDR1 DFQATT and CDR2 SNEGSKA (reference sequence). The CDR3 extends over 12 amino acids. The CDR3 nucleotides are TGCAGTGCTGCTCAGCCCGGAAACACCATATATTTT. Encoded protein: CSAAQPGNTIYF.

This clonotype showed up many times. The chain employs TRBV12-3 or TRBV12-4 and TRBJ1-5; D is perhaps TRBD1 (6 bases). V was shortened by 3 bases and J by 6 bases, with 15 bases between the two germline ends. The CDR3 totals 15 residues. CDR3 residues: CASSLTGGGGQPQHF. The CDR3 coding sequence is TGTGCCAGCAGTTTGACCGGCGGGGGCGGTCAGCCCCAGCATTTT.

The V gene is TRBV5-5, the J gene TRBJ1-3; D gene ambiguous. Trimming took 1 base from V and 9 from J, leaving 5 bases between them. Germline V gene sequence: CDR1 SGHKS, CDR2 YYEKEE (reference sequence). This CDR3 is 11 amino acids long. The CDR3 nucleotides are TGTGCCAGCAGCTTGTCCAGCACCATATATTTT. Protein sequence: CASSLSSTIYF.

This clonotype was seen many times. This chain joins TRBV6-2 or TRBV6-3 and TRBJ2-5; no definite D call. The CDR3 has 14 residues. Trimming took off 4 bases at V and 3 bases at J, with 12 bases between the two ends. Looked up from germline, CDR1 is MNHEY and CDR2 is SVGEGT. CDR3 coding DNA: TGTGCCAGCAGTTCTGGTATTTGGGAAGAGACCCAGTACTTC. This gives the protein CASSSGIWEETQYF.

This clonotype was recorded at least ten times. The rearrangement joins TRBV10-2 to TRBJ1-1; 8 bases are a match to TRBD1. The CDR3 sequence is 14 residues long. CDR1 is WSHSY and CDR2 is SAAADI in the germline V gene. The V and J ends lost 6 bases and 0 bases, in that order; junction bases with no gene match: 3. The CDR3 DNA follows: TGCGCCAGCAGCGGACAGGGAGTGAACACTGAAGCTTTCTTT. Translated: CASSGQGVNTEAFF.

This clonotype was picked up many times. The chain carries TRBV2 and TRBJ1-6; D unclear. Germline loops: CDR1 SNHLY, CDR2 FYNNEI. V lost 5 bases to trimming and J lost 6 bases, with 11 bases between them. The CDR3 length is 14 residues. Here the CDR3 DNA reads TGTGCCAGCAGTAACACCCCGGGTAATTCACCCCTCCACTTT. This gives the protein CASSNTPGNSPLHF.

This sequence joins TRBV12-5 and TRBJ2-2, with D perhaps assigned TRBD1 or TRBD2 (6 bases each). The CDR3 length is 16 residues. V was pared by 2 bases and J by 7 bases, with 17 bases between. Germline V CDR1 and CDR2: LGHNT, FRNRAP. CDR3 coding DNA: TGTGCTAGTGGTTTGCGTGGAGGGGGGCGGAACGGGGAGCTGTTTTTT. It translates to CASGLRGGGRNGELFF. The full variable domain, in which reference TRBV12-5 and TRBJ2-2 provide the parts outside the CDR3, is DARVTQTPRHKVTEMGQEVTMRCQPILGHNTVFWYRQTMMQGLELLAYFRNRAPLDDSGMPKDRFSAEMPDATLATLKIQPSEPRDSAVYFCASGLRGGGRNGELFFGEGSRLTVL.